The T cell receptor (beta chain) described here comes from a study of shared clonotypes between healthy human individuals. Concerning this clone itself: The junction departs from the called germline gene at one end, perhaps through a read error.

There are 15 residues in the CDR3. Germline loops: CDR1 KGHSH, CDR2 LQKENI. The sorted-subset replicate PCRs were given around 200 ng DNA, which is 27,000 or so T cell genomes. Clones were sequenced by immunoSEQ multiplex PCR, and TCRdb holds only the in-frame ones, with some missing. The sample includes over a million clones, under 80% seen only once; the top ten take 1.4% to 1.5%. This sequence was found in a man between 18 and 35 years old in good health. This chain links TRBV18 with TRBJ2-3; D is uncertain. The sample comprised memory CD4+ T cells sorted from blood. Subset described: CD45RA-negative fraction. CDR3 residues: CASSPPQPSTDTQYF. The CDR3 bases are TGTGCCAGCTCCCCACCCCAACCGAGCACAGATACGCAGTATTTT.